This TCR beta chain was sequenced for a study of T cell responses to AZD1222 COVID-19 vaccine. Regarding the study as a whole: Two AZD1222 administrations were followed by greater Spike-specific TCR breadth and depth. Close to half of spike-specific TCRs reportedly recognize unmutated variant regions.

Comments on this clone: Its antigen remains unidentified.

The germline V gene has CDR1 LNHDA and CDR2 SQIVND (reference sequence). Trimming cost V 5 bases and J 9 bases; bases outside gene matches: 6. The CDR3 contains 14 residues. Libraries were prepared by immunoSEQ multiplex PCR; TCRdb keeps only in-frame clonotypes and omits some of them. Here the sample spans over 120,000 clones, just under 95% being singletons. The receptor was derived from an adult in good health. The rearrangement joins TRBV19 to TRBJ1-6, with 8 positions matching TRBD1. The starting material was peripheral blood, obtained on day 0 of AZD1222 vaccination. The CDR3 DNA is TGTGCCAGTAGTCCGGGACAGGATCGTTCACCCCTCCACTTT. Translated, it gives CASSPGQDRSPLHF.